This T cell receptor (beta chain) was captured in a study of T cell responses to AZD1222 COVID-19 vaccine. On this clone: Its antigen remains unknown.

CDR3 length equals 15 residues. CDR1 is LGHNA, CDR2 YNFKEQ, per germline. With 0 bases removed from V and 7 bases from J, the gap between germline ends came to 13 bases. Overall study results and limits: It was only 6 or 7 AZD1222 recipients who were seropositive at baseline.

Repertoires were generated with immunoSEQ multiplex PCR, while TCRdb's copy carries only in-frame clones and drops some. Counted here are tens of thousands of clones, over 75% occurring once; the ten biggest clones make up around 15%. The source was peripheral blood, collected on day 0 of AZD1222 vaccination. The chain employs TRBV4-2 and TRBJ1-3; TRBD1 is a possible D gene (5 bases). This receptor was taken from an adult in good health. CDR3 in amino acids: CASSQDPGGENTIYF. CDR3 DNA: TGTGCCAGCAGCCAAGACCCGGGGGGAGAGAACACCATATATTTT.